This T cell receptor (beta chain) appears in the sequencing data of a study of cytomegalovirus exposure and HLA in healthy donors. Per germline, CDR1 SGDLS and CDR2 YYNGEE. CDR3 length: 14 amino acids. V lost 0 bases and J 3 bases, leaving 7 bases between the germline ends. Study results and caveats: Confirmation was obtained in vitro that a few CMV-associated chains are specific for CMV antigens. A later analysis found that most CMV-associated TCR beta chains appeared HLA-restricted. The dataset shows that most TCR sequences were rare, while some public TCRs occurred in many donors. Analysis was carried out at a later point, and it linked a missense DCLRE1C variant to TCR beta V- and J-gene trimming.

To note about this clone: Its antigen remains unknown.

The PCR contained 60 Vbeta and 13 Jbeta primers. Clones were sequenced by immunoSEQ multiplex PCR, and TCRdb holds only the in-frame ones, with some missing. The sample consists of about 160,000 clones, around four fifths of them appearing once. The sequence derives from a woman between 50 and 59 years old in good health and CMV-seropositive. The sequencing input was PBMCs. The chain carries TRBV9 and TRBJ1-5; TRBD1 might be the D (6 bases). In DNA form, the CDR3 reads TGTGCCAGCAGCGTAGGGACAGTCAATCAGCCCCAGCATTTT. It specifies CASSVGTVNQPQHF.